Listed below are T cell receptor beta chains from one sample, sequenced in a study of regulatory T cells in long-lasting Graves disease. One entry per CDR3 protein, called by TCRdb with MiXCR from the multiplex PCR reads. The profile shows around 460,000 distinct CDR3 sequences, about 22% of them singletons. The material was peripheral blood mononuclear cells (PBMCs), obtained when the disease was refractory, from a patient treated with antithyroid drugs. All receptors come from a female donor with Graves disease. CDR3s include the opening cysteine and the closing phenylalanine or tryptophan. The order of the fields is J gene, clone size, V gene, D gene, CDR3 DNA, CDR3 protein. D genes are given only for firm matches. Clone size is given for some rows only: seen once, a few or many times, or a class if the clone is expanded.

TRBJ1-4,-,TRBV29-1,TRBD1,TGCAGCGTGACACGTCGGGACAGCTTAAATGAAAAACTGTTTTTT,CSVTRRDSLNEKLFF
TRBJ2-6,-,TRBV28,-,TGTGCCAGCAGTGAAAGACACCTTTCTGGGGCCAACGTCCTGACTTTC,CASSERHLSGANVLTF
TRBJ2-2,-,TRBV6-1,-,TGTGCCAGCAGTGCAGACAGGGAGGCCGGGGAGCTGTTTTTT,CASSADREAGELFF
TRBJ1-5,few,TRBV20-1,-,TGCAGTGCTAGAGATCGGACGGGCAATCAGCCCCAGCATTTT,CSARDRTGNQPQHF
TRBJ2-7,many,TRBV12-3/TRBV12-4,TRBD1,TGTGCCAGCAGTTTGGGACAGGACACCTACGAGCAGTACTTC,CASSLGQDTYEQYF
TRBJ1-6,many,TRBV27,TRBD1,TGTGCCAGCAGGACAGGGGGCAATAATTCACCCCTCCACTTT,CASRTGGNNSPLHF
TRBJ1-4,-,TRBV7-9,-,TGTGCCAGCAGTCACACCGAAAAACTGTTTTTT,CASSHTEKLFF
TRBJ1-4,many,TRBV27,-,TGTGCCAGCAGTTTATCGCCCGCCCGTTTGGGGTCGGGTGAAAAACTGTTTTTT,CASSLSPARLGSGEKLFF
TRBJ1-5,many,TRBV12-3/TRBV12-4,-,TGTGCCAGCAGTTTGACAGGTGGTCAGCCCCAGCATTTT,CASSLTGGQPQHF
TRBJ2-2,-,TRBV7-9,TRBD1,TGTGCCAGCAGCGCTCAGGGGGCCGCGAACACCGGGGAGCTGTTTTTT,CASSAQGAANTGELFF
TRBJ2-2,few,TRBV6-5,-,TGTGCCAGCAGTTACCACGACACGGACACCGGGGAGCTGTTTTTT,CASSYHDTDTGELFF
TRBJ1-5,few,TRBV6-1,-,TGTGCCAGCGCCCCGTACATCCGGGCTAATCAGCCCCAGCATTTT,CASAPYIRANQPQHF
TRBJ1-1,-,TRBV11-2,-,TGTGCCAGCAGCTTAGAGGCAGCTCCGAACACTGAAGCTTTCTTT,CASSLEAAPNTEAFF
TRBJ1-1,-,TRBV27,TRBD1,TGTGCCAGCAGTTTTATGACAGGGGGCTACACTGAAGCTTTCTTT,CASSFMTGGYTEAFF
TRBJ1-1,few,TRBV5-1,-,TGCGCCAGCACCTCAGGGGACGGGATCGCTGAAGCTTTCTTT,CASTSGDGIAEAFF
TRBJ1-5,-,TRBV7-8,TRBD1,TGTGCCAGCAGCCCGAATGTCCCGGGACAGTCGACTAATCAGCCCCAGCATTTT,CASSPNVPGQSTNQPQHF
TRBJ2-7,few,TRBV19,-,TGTGCCAGTAGTATAGGGTGGGGGCCTCCGTTGGAGCAGTACTTC,CASSIGWGPPLEQYF
TRBJ2-6,-,TRBV9,-,TGTGCCAGCAGGGACGAGGCTGGGGCCAACGTCCTGACTTTC,CASRDEAGANVLTF
TRBJ1-1,-,TRBV14,-,TGTGCCAGCAGCCAAGCCGGGACACTTAACACTGAAGCTTTCTTT,CASSQAGTLNTEAFF
TRBJ1-1,few,TRBV9,-,TGTGCCAGCAACCGGGACGGGAACACTGAAGCTTTCTTT,CASNRDGNTEAFF
TRBJ2-2,-,TRBV12-5,-,TGTGCTAGTGGTTTGTTTGGGGACCCGAACACCGGGGAGCTGTTTTTT,CASGLFGDPNTGELFF
TRBJ1-2,few,TRBV19,-,TGTGCCAGTAGTATAGTCCGGGGGGCGAATTATGGCTACACCTTC,CASSIVRGANYGYTF
TRBJ2-7,-,TRBV5-6,-,TGTGCCAGCAGCTTACAGAGGGGGACCTACGAGCAGTACTTC,CASSLQRGTYEQYF
TRBJ1-1,few,TRBV6-1,-,TGTGCCAGCATCCCTTCGGAGGCAGGGAAAGCTTTCTTT,CASIPSEAGKAFF
TRBJ2-5,-,TRBV7-9,-,TGTGCCAGCAGCCGACTAGACGGAGCACGTCGGGAGACCCAGTACTTC,CASSRLDGARRETQYF
TRBJ2-7,-,TRBV10-3,TRBD2,TGTGCCATCAGGGCTAGCGGAAGCTCCTACGAGCAGTACTTC,CAIRASGSSYEQYF
TRBJ1-6,-,TRBV18,-,TGTGCCAGCTCACCACCCCCGACTAGGGTGGATTCACCCCTCCACTTT,CASSPPPTRVDSPLHF
TRBJ1-5,-,TRBV19,-,TGTGCCAGTAGTATAGTGGGGCATCAGCCCCAGCATTTT,CASSIVGHQPQHF
TRBJ2-5,many,TRBV7-9,-,TGTGCCAGCAGCTCGTGGCGGGCGGGACAAGAGACCCAGTACTTC,CASSSWRAGQETQYF
TRBJ1-2,-,TRBV11-2,TRBD1,TGTGCCAGCAGCACCGGGACAGGGGCCCACTATGGCTACACCTTC,CASSTGTGAHYGYTF
TRBJ2-1,-,TRBV12-3/TRBV12-4,-,TGTGCCAGCAGTTTATTCCTACTCAATGAGCAGTTCTTC,CASSLFLLNEQFF
TRBJ2-7,few,TRBV7-9,-,TGTGCCAGCAGCCCCAGGGGGAGGGCCCGTTCCGAGCAGTACTTC,CASSPRGRARSEQYF
TRBJ2-2,many,TRBV28,-,TGTGCCAGCAGTTCCGAGAACACCGGGGAGCTGTTTTTT,CASSSENTGELFF
TRBJ1-1,many,TRBV10-1,-,TGCGCCAGCAGTGAAATGAAGTGCGGTAACACTGAAGCTTTCTTT,CASSEMKCGNTEAFF
TRBJ2-7,-,TRBV4-1,TRBD1,TGCGCCAGCAGCCAAGATCAGACAGGGCCACGCCACGAGCAGTACTTC,CASSQDQTGPRHEQYF
TRBJ2-7,few,TRBV25-1,-,TGTGCCAGCAGTGAACGGGACACCTCCTACGAGCAGTACTTC,CASSERDTSYEQYF
TRBJ1-3,few,TRBV11-2,TRBD1,TGTGCCAGCAGCGCCCGGACAGGCCCTGGGGGAAACACCATATATTTT,CASSARTGPGGNTIYF
TRBJ1-1,many,TRBV12-3/TRBV12-4,TRBD1,TGTGCCAGCAGGGCAGGGGGAAGGAACACTGAAGCTTTCTTT,CASRAGGRNTEAFF
TRBJ2-7,many,TRBV12-3/TRBV12-4,TRBD1,TGTGCCAGCAGTTTAATACAGGGGGCATTGGGCGAGCAGTACTTC,CASSLIQGALGEQYF
TRBJ2-1,-,TRBV7-2,-,TGTGCCAGCAGTCCCCCGGGGACCAGCAATGAGCAGTTCTTC,CASSPPGTSNEQFF
TRBJ1-1,-,TRBV19,-,TGTGCCAGTAGTATTGGTCGGAGAGACACTGAAGCTTTCTTT,CASSIGRRDTEAFF
TRBJ2-7,many,TRBV7-2,TRBD2,TGTGCCAGCAGCGTAGGGGACCTAGCGGGGTCCTCCTACGAGCAGTACTTC,CASSVGDLAGSSYEQYF
TRBJ2-3,few,TRBV25-1,TRBD2,TGTGCCAGCAGTGTTAGCGGGAGTAGCTTTCTTTTCACAGATACGCAGTATTTT,CASSVSGSSFLFTDTQYF
TRBJ2-3,-,TRBV28,TRBD2,TGTGCCAGCAGCCCCGGACTAGCGGGAGTTGTCGGTACGCAGTATTTT,CASSPGLAGVVGTQYF
TRBJ1-1,once,TRBV27,TRBD1,TGTGCCAGCAGTCAGACAGGGTTCAACATGAACACTGAAGCTTTCTTT,CASSQTGFNMNTEAFF
TRBJ1-5,-,TRBV20-1,-,TGCAGTGCTAGAGATCCAGATAGCAATCAGCCCCAGCATTTT,CSARDPDSNQPQHF
TRBJ1-1,many,TRBV9,-,TGTGCCAGCAGCGTAGGTACGGCTGAAGCTTTCTTT,CASSVGTAEAFF
TRBJ1-2,many,TRBV28,-,TGTGCCAGCAGTTTGTCAGACCATTACTATGGCTACACCTTC,CASSLSDHYYGYTF
TRBJ2-7,-,TRBV13,-,TGTGCCAGCAGCTCAGACTTGCGGACCGGCGAGCAGTACTTC,CASSSDLRTGEQYF
TRBJ2-5,many,TRBV11-3,-,TGTGCCAGCAGCTTAGATCTGGAGACCCAGTACTTC,CASSLDLETQYF
TRBJ1-5,few,TRBV28,TRBD1,TGTGCCAGCAGACCGACAGGGGCTGGTCAGCCCCAGCATTTT,CASRPTGAGQPQHF
TRBJ2-1,few,TRBV11-2,-,TGTGCCAGCGGAATCAGCAATGAGCAGTTCTTC,CASGISNEQFF
TRBJ2-1,-,TRBV5-1,-,TGCGCCAGCAGCCACCCCCCCCGGGACACCTCAAGGAATGAGCAGTTCTTC,CASSHPPRDTSRNEQFF
TRBJ2-1,-,TRBV28,TRBD2,TGTGCCAGCATCTCTGCGGGAGCTTACAATGAGCAGTTCTTC,CASISAGAYNEQFF
TRBJ1-3,few,TRBV10-3,-,TGTGCCATCAGTGAGCTCGATCCTGGAAACACCATATATTTT,CAISELDPGNTIYF
TRBJ2-4,many,TRBV28,TRBD2,TGTGCCAGCAGTTCGCAGGGACTAGCGGGGGGGGCCAAAAACATTCAGTACTTC,CASSSQGLAGGAKNIQYF
TRBJ2-3,-,TRBV20-1,-,TGCAGTGCTAGAGACGGGAGAGTCGTATCGGATACGCAGTATTTT,CSARDGRVVSDTQYF
TRBJ1-6,-,TRBV28,-,TGTGCCAGCAGTTGGGCCGCGGGGGTTAAGCCCCTCCACTTT,CASSWAAGVKPLHF
TRBJ1-1,many,TRBV19,-,TGTGCCAGTAGGCTGGGGGTGGTCGGGAACACTGAAGCTTTCTTT,CASRLGVVGNTEAFF